The text below deals with one T cell receptor beta chain. After re-calling the 5' RACE reads, TCRdb lists one entry per CDR3 protein, DNA absent. Recorded for this sample: about 460,000 distinct CDR3 sequences. These data belong to a study of T cells expressing NK-cell markers. Study summary: Researchers got TCR beta repertoires out of sorted CD3+CD56+NKG2C+, CD3+CD56+NKG2C- and CD3+CD56-NKG2C+ T cells.

The V gene's germline CDR1 is SGHVS and CDR2 FNYEAQ. The CDR3 length is 15 residues. V is TRBV7-6 and J is TRBJ2-5; with no DNA, the TCRdb D assignment of TRBD2 cannot be verified. This TCR was recovered from a woman aged 50 to 60 in good health. Source material: blood T cells: a sorted CD56 or NKG2C T cell subset, CD4+ or CD8+ T cells, or bulk PBMC T cells (not recorded which). CDR3: CASSGGLAGAGTQYF.